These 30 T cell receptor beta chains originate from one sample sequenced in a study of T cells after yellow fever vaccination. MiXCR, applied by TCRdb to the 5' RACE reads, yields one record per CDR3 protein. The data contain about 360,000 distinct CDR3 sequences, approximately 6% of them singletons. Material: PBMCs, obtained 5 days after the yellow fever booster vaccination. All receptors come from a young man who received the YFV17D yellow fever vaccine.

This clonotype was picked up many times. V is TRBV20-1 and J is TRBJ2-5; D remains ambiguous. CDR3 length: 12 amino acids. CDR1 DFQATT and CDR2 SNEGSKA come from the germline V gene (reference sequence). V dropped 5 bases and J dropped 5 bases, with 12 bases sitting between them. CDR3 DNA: TGCAGTGCTCCCCACTGGGGTGAGACCCAGTACTTC. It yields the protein CSAPHWGETQYF.

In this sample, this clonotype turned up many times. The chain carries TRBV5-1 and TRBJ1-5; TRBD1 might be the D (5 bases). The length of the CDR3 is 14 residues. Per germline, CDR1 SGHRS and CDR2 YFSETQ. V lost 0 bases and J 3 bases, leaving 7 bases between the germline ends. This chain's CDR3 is CASSLDGTNQPQHF. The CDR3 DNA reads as TGCGCCAGCAGCTTGGACGGGACCAATCAGCCCCAGCATTTT.

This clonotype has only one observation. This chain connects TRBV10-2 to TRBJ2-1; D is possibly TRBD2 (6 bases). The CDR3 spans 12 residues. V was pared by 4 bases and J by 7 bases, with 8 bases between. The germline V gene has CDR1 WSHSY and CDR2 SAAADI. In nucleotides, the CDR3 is TGCGCCAGCAGTGGGGAGGTGAATGAGCAGTTCTTC. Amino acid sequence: CASSGEVNEQFF.

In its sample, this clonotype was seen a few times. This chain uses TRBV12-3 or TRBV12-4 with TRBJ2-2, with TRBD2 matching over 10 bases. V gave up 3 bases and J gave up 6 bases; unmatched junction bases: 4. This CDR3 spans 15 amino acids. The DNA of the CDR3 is TGTGCCAGCAGTTTGGCTAGCGGGAGTGCCGGGGAGCTGTTTTTT. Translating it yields CASSLASGSAGELFF.

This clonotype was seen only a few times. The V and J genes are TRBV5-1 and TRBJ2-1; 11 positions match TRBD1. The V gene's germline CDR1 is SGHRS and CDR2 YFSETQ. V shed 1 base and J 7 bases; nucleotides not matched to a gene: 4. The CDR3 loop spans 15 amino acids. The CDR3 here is CASSLRGQGGNEQFF. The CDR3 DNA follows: TGCGCCAGCAGCTTGAGGGGACAGGGGGGGAATGAGCAGTTCTTC.

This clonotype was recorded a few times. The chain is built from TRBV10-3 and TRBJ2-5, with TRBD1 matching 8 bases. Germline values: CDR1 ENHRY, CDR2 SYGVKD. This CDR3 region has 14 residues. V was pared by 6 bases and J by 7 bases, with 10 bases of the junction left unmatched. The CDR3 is CAISEDRDKGTQYF. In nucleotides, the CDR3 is TGTGCCATCAGCGAGGACAGGGACAAGGGGACCCAGTACTTC.

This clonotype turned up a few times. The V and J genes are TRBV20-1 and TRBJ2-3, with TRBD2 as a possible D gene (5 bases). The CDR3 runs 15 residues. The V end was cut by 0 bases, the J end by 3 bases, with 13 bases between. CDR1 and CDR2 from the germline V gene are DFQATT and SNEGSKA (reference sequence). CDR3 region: CSARDPARGTDTQYF. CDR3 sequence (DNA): TGCAGTGCTAGAGATCCGGCGAGAGGGACAGATACGCAGTATTTT.

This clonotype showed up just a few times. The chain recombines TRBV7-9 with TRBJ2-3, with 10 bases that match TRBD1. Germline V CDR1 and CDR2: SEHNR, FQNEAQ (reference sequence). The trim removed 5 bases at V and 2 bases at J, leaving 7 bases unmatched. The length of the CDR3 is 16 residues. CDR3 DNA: TGTGCCAGCAGCCCACGACAGGGGGCTATCACAGATACGCAGTATTTT. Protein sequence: CASSPRQGAITDTQYF.

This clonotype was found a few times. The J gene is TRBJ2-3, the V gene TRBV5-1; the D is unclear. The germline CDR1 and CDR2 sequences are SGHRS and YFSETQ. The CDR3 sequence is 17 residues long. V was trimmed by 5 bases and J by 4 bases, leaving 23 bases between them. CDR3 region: CASRPTSRIHGADTQYF. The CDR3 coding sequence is TGCGCCAGCAGGCCCACCTCCAGGATTCATGGCGCAGATACGCAGTATTTT.

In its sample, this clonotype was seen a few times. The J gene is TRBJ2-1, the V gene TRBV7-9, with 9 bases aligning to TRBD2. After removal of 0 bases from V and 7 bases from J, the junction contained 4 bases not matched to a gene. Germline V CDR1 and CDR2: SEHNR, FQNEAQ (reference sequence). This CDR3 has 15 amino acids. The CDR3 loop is CASSLAASGVNEQFF. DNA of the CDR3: TGTGCCAGCAGCTTAGCTGCTAGCGGGGTTAATGAGCAGTTCTTC.

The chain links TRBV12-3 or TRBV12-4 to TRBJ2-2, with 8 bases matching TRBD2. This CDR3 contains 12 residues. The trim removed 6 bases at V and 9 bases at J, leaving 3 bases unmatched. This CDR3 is CASSSGGRELFF. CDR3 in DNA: TGTGCCAGCAGCTCGGGGGGGAGGGAGCTGTTTTTT.

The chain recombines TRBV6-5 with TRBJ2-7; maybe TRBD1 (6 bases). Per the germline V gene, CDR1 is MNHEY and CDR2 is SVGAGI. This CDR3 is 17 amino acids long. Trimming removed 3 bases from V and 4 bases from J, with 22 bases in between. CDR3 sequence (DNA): TGTGCCAGCAGTTATAACCCCCGAGCAACAGGGCTGTACGAGCAGTACTTC. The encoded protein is CASSYNPRATGLYEQYF.

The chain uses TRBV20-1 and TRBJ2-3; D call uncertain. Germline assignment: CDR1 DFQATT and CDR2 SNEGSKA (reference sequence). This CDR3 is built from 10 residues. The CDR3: CASSQDTQYF. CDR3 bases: TGCGCTTCGAGCCAAGATACGCAGTATTTT.

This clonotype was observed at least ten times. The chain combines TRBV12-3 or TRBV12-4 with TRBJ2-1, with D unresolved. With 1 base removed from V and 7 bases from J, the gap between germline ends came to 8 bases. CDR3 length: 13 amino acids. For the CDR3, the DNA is TGTGCCAGCAGTTTAGTAGTTGGGAATGAGCAGTTCTTC. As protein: CASSLVVGNEQFF.

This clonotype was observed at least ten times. CDR3: CATSRSSGQSLTDTQYF. DNA for the CDR3: TGTGCCACCAGCAGGTCTTCGGGACAATCTCTCACAGATACGCAGTATTTT. V usage is TRBV15 and J usage is TRBJ2-3; TRBD1 is a possible D gene (6 bases). Germline CDR1 reads LNHNV; CDR2 reads YYDKDF (reference sequence). Trimming removed 3 bases at V and 2 bases at J, with 18 bases between. The length of the CDR3 is 17 residues.

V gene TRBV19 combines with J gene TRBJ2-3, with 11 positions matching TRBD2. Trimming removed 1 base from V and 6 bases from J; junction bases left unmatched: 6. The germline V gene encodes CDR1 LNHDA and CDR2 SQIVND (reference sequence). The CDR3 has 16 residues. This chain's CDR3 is CASSIGLAGKADTQYF. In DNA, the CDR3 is TGTGCCAGTAGTATAGGACTAGCGGGAAAGGCGGATACGCAGTATTTT. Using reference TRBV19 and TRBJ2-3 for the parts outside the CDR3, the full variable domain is DGGITQSPKYLFRKEGQNVTLSCEQNLNHDAMYWYRQDPGQGLRLIYYSQIVNDFQKGDIAEGYSVSREKKESFPLTVTSAQKNPTAFYLCASSIGLAGKADTQYFGPGTRLTVL.

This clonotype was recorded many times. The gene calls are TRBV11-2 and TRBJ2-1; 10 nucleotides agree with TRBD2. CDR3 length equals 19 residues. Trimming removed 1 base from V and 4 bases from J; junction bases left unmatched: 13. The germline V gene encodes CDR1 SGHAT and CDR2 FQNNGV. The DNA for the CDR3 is TGTGCCAGCAGCTTAGTCTCATTAACCGGGACTAGCGCTTACAATGAGCAGTTCTTC. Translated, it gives CASSLVSLTGTSAYNEQFF.

The CDR3 loop reads CASSARLAGVETQYF. CDR3 nucleotides: TGTGCCAGCAGCGCCAGGCTAGCGGGAGTTGAGACCCAGTACTTC. This rearrangement joins TRBV28 to TRBJ2-5, with TRBD2 matching over 10 bases. Per germline, CDR1 MDHEN and CDR2 SYDVKM. CDR3 length equals 15 residues. V lost 6 bases, J lost 5 bases, and 9 bases stayed unmatched.

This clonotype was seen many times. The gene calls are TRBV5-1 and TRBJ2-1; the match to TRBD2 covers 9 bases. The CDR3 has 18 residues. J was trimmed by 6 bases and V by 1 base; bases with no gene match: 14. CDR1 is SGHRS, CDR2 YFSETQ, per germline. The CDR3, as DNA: TGCGCCAGCAGCTTGAGTTGGACGGATATAGCGGGAGTCAATGAGCAGTTCTTC. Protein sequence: CASSLSWTDIAGVNEQFF.

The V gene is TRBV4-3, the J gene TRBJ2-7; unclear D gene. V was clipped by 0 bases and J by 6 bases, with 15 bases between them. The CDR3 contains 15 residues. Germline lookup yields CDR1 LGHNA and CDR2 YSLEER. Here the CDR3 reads CASSQDGDLAVEQYF. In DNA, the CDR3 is TGCGCCAGCAGCCAAGATGGTGACCTGGCGGTCGAGCAGTACTTC.

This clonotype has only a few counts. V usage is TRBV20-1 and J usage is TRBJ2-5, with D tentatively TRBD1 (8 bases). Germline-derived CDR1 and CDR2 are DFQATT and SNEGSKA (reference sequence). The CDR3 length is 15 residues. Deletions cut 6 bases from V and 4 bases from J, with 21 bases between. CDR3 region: CSAATGQGGRETQYF. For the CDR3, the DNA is TGCAGTGCGGCTACCGGACAGGGAGGGAGAGAGACCCAGTACTTC.

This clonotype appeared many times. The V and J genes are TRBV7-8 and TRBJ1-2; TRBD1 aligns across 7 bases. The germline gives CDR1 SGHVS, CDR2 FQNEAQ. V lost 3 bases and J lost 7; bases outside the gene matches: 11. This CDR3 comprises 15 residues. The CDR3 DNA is TGTGCCAGCAGCTTTTACCGGGACAGTCGCGGTGGCTACACCTTC. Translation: CASSFYRDSRGGYTF.

In DNA, the CDR3 is TGCGCCAGCAGCTACCGGACAGGAACCTACGAGCAGTACTTC. Protein product: CASSYRTGTYEQYF. The J gene is TRBJ2-7, the V gene TRBV5-1; 7 bases line up with TRBD1. This CDR3 is built from 14 residues. From germline, CDR1 is SGHRS and CDR2 YFSETQ. Unmatched junction bases numbered 5, after V lost 3 bases and J lost 2 bases.

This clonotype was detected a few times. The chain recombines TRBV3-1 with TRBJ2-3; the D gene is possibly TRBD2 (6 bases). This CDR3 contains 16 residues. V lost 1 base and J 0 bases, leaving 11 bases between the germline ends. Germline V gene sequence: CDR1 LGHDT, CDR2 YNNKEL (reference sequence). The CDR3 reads CASSQAGAGSTDTQYF. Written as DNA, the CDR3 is TGTGCCAGCAGCCAAGCGGGAGCGGGTAGCACAGATACGCAGTATTTT.

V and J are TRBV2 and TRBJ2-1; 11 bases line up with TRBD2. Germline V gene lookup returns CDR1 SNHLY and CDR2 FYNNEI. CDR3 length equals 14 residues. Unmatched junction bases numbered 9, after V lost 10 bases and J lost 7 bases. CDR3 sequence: CATQLAGASNEQFF. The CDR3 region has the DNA TGTGCCACTCAACTAGCGGGAGCCAGTAATGAGCAGTTCTTC.

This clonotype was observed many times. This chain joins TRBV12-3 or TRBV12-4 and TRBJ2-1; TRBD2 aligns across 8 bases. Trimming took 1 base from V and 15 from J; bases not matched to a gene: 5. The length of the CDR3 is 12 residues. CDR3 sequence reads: CASSLVGRATFF. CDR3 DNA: TGTGCCAGCAGTTTAGTCGGGAGGGCCACGTTCTTC.

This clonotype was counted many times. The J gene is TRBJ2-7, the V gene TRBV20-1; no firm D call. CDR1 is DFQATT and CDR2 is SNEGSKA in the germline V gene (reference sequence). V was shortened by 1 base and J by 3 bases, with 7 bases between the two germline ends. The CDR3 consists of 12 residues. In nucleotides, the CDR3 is TGCAGTGCTAGAGCCCCGGACTACGAGCAGTACTTC. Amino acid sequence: CSARAPDYEQYF.

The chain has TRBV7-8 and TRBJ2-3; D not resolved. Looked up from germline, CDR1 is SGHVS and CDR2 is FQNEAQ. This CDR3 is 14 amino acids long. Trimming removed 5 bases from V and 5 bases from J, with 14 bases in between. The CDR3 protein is CASSPPRRGDTQYF. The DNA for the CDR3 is TGTGCCAGCAGCCCCCCAAGAAGAGGAGATACGCAGTATTTT.

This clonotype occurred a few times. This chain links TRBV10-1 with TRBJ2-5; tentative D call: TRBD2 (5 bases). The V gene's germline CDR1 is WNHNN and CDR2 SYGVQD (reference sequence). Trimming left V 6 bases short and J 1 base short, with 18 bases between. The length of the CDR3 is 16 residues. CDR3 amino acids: CASSPGNALIQETQYF. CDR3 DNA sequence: TGCGCCAGCAGCCCGGGGAACGCCCTCATCCAAGAGACCCAGTACTTC.

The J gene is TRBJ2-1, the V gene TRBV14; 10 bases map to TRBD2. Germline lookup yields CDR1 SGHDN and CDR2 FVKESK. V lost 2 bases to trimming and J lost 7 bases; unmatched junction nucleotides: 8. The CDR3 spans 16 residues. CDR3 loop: CASSQSLGLARNEQFF. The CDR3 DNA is TGTGCCAGCAGCCAATCTTTGGGACTAGCGAGGAATGAGCAGTTCTTC.